Following are 22 T cell receptor beta chains from one sample sequenced in a study of blood T cell repertoires in COVID-19. TCRdb's table, derived via immunoSEQ multiplex PCR, lists solely in-frame clones and lacks some. The sample yields around 180,000 clones, 70% to 85% seen once. Sequenced sample: peripheral blood. These receptors were obtained from a woman at least 80 years old with acute or convalescent COVID-19.

This chain joins TRBV7-3 and TRBJ2-2, with a possible D match to TRBD1 (5 bases). Trimming took off 6 bases at V and 0 bases at J, with 8 bases between the two ends. Germline CDR1 is SGHTA and CDR2 is FQGTGA. CDR3 length: 14 residues. CDR3 coding DNA: TGTGCCAGCAGGCTAGGGGCGAACACCGGGGAGCTGTTTTTT. Translated, it gives CASRLGANTGELFF. Full variable domain (outside the CDR3, taken from reference TRBV7-3 and TRBJ2-2): GAGVSQTPSNKVTEKGKYVELRCDPISGHTALYWYRQSLGQGPEFLIYFQGTGAADDSGLPNDRFFAVRPEGSVSTLKIQRTERGDSAVYLCASRLGANTGELFFGEGSRLTVL.

A note on this clone: The junction departs from germline at one end; a sequencing error may be responsible. V and J are TRBV5-5 and TRBJ2-7; D is unclear. CDR3 size: 14 residues. Germline V gene data show CDR1 as SGHKS and CDR2 as YYEKEE (reference sequence). CDR3 bases: TGTGCCAGCAGCTTCCCTATCGGGTCCTTCGAGCAGTACTTC. It is translated as CASSFPIGSFEQYF.

This clone was seen only once. This chain links TRBV3-1 (or the pseudogene TRBV3-2) with TRBJ2-1; perhaps TRBD2 as D (6 bases). The germline CDR1 and CDR2 sequences are LGHDT and YNNKEL (reference sequence). There are 12 residues in the CDR3. Trimming cost V 2 bases and J 8 bases, with 7 bases left between them. Here the CDR3 DNA reads TGTGCCAGCAGCCAACGGGGGTATGAGCAGTTCTTC. Its protein is CASSQRGYEQFF.

The chain carries TRBV11-3 and TRBJ2-3, with D unresolved. The CDR3 has 13 residues. Per the germline V gene, CDR1 is SGHNT and CDR2 is YENEEA. Trimming pared 5 bases from V and 6 bases from J, leaving 12 bases between. For the CDR3, the DNA is TGTGCCAGCAGCACCCGACTCCTGGATACGCAGTATTTT. Translation gives CASSTRLLDTQYF. The whole variable domain, filled in from reference TRBV11-3 and TRBJ2-3, reads EAGVVQSPRYKIIEKKQPVAFWCNPISGHNTLYWYLQNLGQGPELLIRYENEEAVDDSQLPKDRFSAERLKGVDSTLKIQPAELGDSAVYLCASSTRLLDTQYFGPGTRLTVL.

The chain carries TRBV5-4 and TRBJ1-2; maybe TRBD1 (6 bases). The CDR3 runs to 13 residues. Trimming stripped 1 base from V and 5 bases from J, with 9 bases between. In germline, CDR1 is SGHNT, CDR2 YYREEE (reference sequence). The CDR3 spells CASSLPGQYGYTF. The DNA for the CDR3 is TGTGCCAGCAGCTTGCCCGGACAGTATGGCTACACCTTC.

This clone was detected only a few times. This chain uses TRBV18 with TRBJ1-6; D is perhaps TRBD1 (5 bases). With 6 bases removed from V and 10 bases from J, the gap between germline ends came to 25 bases. CDR1 and CDR2 from the germline V gene are KGHSH and LQKENI. The CDR3 is 17 amino acids. CDR3 loop: CASSSRQGPREGSPLHF. DNA of the CDR3: TGTGCCAGCTCCTCCCGGCAGGGACCGCGGGAGGGGTCACCCCTCCACTTT.

Only one count was recorded for this clone. The chain has TRBV5-8 and TRBJ2-5; 11 positions match TRBD2. Germline V gene data show CDR1 as SGHTS and CDR2 as YDEGEE. V shed 4 bases and J 2 bases; nucleotides not matched to a gene: 10. This CDR3 region has 17 residues. The DNA of the CDR3 is TGTGCCAGCAGCGACCTGGGGACTAGCGGCCTACAAGAGACCCAGTACTTC. It encodes CASSDLGTSGLQETQYF.

The V gene is TRBV4-1, the J gene TRBJ1-1; D ambiguous. Trimming removed 5 bases at V and 1 base at J, with 11 bases between. CDR1 MGHRA and CDR2 YSYEKL come from the germline V gene. The CDR3 is 14 residues long. The CDR3 DNA is TGCGCCAGCAGCAGGGAGGGAAGGAACACTGAAGCTTTCTTT. It encodes CASSREGRNTEAFF.

The table lists this clone with a count of one. V usage is TRBV12-5 and J usage is TRBJ2-7; 10 bases are shared with TRBD2. There are 18 residues in the CDR3. V lost 7 bases and J lost 2; bases outside the gene matches: 17. The germline gives CDR1 LGHNT, CDR2 FRNRAP. For the CDR3, the DNA is TGTGCTAGTGCCATGTCGGGGACTAGCGCCAGTCGAACCTACGAGCAGTACTTC. Its protein is CASAMSGTSASRTYEQYF.

The chain combines TRBV16 with TRBJ2-5; TRBD2 agrees at 13 bases. Losses at the gene ends were 4 bases for V and 4 bases for J; bases not matched to a gene: 9. Per germline, CDR1 KGHSY and CDR2 FQNENV. CDR3 length equals 17 residues. In DNA form, the CDR3 reads TGTGCCAGCAGCCGGACTAGCGGGAGAGGGGGTGGAGAGACCCAGTACTTC. Its translation is CASSRTSGRGGGETQYF.

This sequence joins TRBV11-2 and TRBJ2-1; 13 bases are shared with TRBD2. This CDR3 is 17 amino acids long. Germline values: CDR1 SGHAT, CDR2 FQNNGV. With 5 bases clipped from V and 8 bases from J, the junction kept 12 bases outside the gene matches. The CDR3 sequence is CASSGTSGTLFGYEQFF. In DNA, the CDR3 is TGTGCCAGCAGCGGGACTAGCGGGACTCTGTTTGGCTATGAGCAGTTCTTC.

This chain joins TRBV24-1 and TRBJ2-2; no clear D. V was cut by 6 bases and J by 2 bases, with 18 bases left in between. There are 17 residues in the CDR3. CDR1 and CDR2 from the germline V gene are KGHDR and SFDVKD. The CDR3 DNA is TGTGCCACCAGTACAAATAAATGGGCCGCAAACACCGGGGAGCTGTTTTTT. Its translation is CATSTNKWAANTGELFF.

The chain employs TRBV18 and TRBJ2-7; 7 positions match TRBD1. This CDR3 comprises 15 residues. The trim removed 3 bases at V and 0 bases at J, leaving 5 bases unmatched. Germline V CDR1 and CDR2: KGHSH, LQKENI. For the CDR3, the DNA is TGTGCCAGCTCACCCTCAGGACAGGCCTCCTACGAGCAGTACTTC. It is translated as CASSPSGQASYEQYF. Using reference TRBV18 and TRBJ2-7 for the parts outside the CDR3, the full variable domain is NAGVMQNPRHLVRRRGQEARLRCSPMKGHSHVYWYRQLPEEGLKFMVYLQKENIIDESGMPKERFSAEFPKEGPSILRIQQVVRGDSAAYFCASSPSGQASYEQYFGPGTRLTVT.

The chain recombines TRBV27 with TRBJ1-1; D uncertain. Germline values: CDR1 MNHEY, CDR2 SMNVEV (reference sequence). The CDR3 is made up of 14 amino acids. The V end lost 8 bases, the J end lost 4 bases, and 17 bases lay between the germline ends. CDR3 nucleotide sequence: TGTGCCAGCTGCTCAAGACTAGGTGGCACTGAAGCTTTCTTT. Its translation: CASCSRLGGTEAFF.

This clone showed up just once. The V gene is TRBV29-1, the J gene TRBJ1-1; D not resolved. This CDR3 spans 15 amino acids. Germline V lookup: CDR1 SQVTM, CDR2 ANQGSEA. Trimming removed 3 bases at V and 4 bases at J, with 18 bases between. CDR3 in DNA: TGCAGCGTTGACTCCGGGAGGCTGGGGTTCACTGAAGCTTTCTTT. Translation gives CSVDSGRLGFTEAFF.

The chain employs TRBV7-8 and TRBJ2-7; TRBD2 aligns across 9 bases. Germline V CDR1 and CDR2: SGHVS, FQNEAQ. This CDR3 has 14 amino acids. V lost 5 bases to trimming and J lost 7 bases; unmatched junction nucleotides: 9. The CDR3 is CASSRVAGVQEQYF. The CDR3 region has the DNA TGTGCCAGCAGCCGAGTAGCGGGGGTTCAAGAGCAGTACTTC.

Written as DNA, the CDR3 is TGTGCCAGCAGCCTAAAGGCGGGCTACGAGCAGTACTTC. It encodes CASSLKAGYEQYF. This rearrangement joins TRBV3-1 (or the pseudogene TRBV3-2) to TRBJ2-7; TRBD2 is a possible D gene (5 bases). V was pared by 4 bases and J by 3 bases, with 10 bases between. Germline V CDR1 and CDR2: LGHDT, YNNKEL (reference sequence). The CDR3 contains 13 residues.

The chain links TRBV6-5 to TRBJ1-2, with D maybe TRBD1 (6 bases). The germline V gene has CDR1 MNHEY and CDR2 SVGAGI. V dropped 3 bases and J dropped 0 bases, with 11 bases sitting between them. The CDR3 extends over 15 amino acids. In nucleotides, the CDR3 is TGTGCCAGCAGTTATGTCGGGACAACTAACTATGGCTACACCTTC. It codes for CASSYVGTTNYGYTF.

This clone was seen a single time. The chain carries TRBV3-1 (or the pseudogene TRBV3-2) and TRBJ1-6, with 7 bases fitting TRBD1. After removal of 0 bases from V and 9 bases from J, the junction contained 5 bases not matched to a gene. The CDR3 length is 15 residues. Germline lookup yields CDR1 LGHDT and CDR2 YNNKEL (reference sequence). CDR3 nucleotide sequence: TGTGCCAGCAGCCAAGAAGAGACAGGGCGTTCACCCCTCCACTTT. Translating gives CASSQEETGRSPLHF.

CDR3 DNA: TGTGCCAGCAGCCAACTGGACAGGGGAATTTCTGGGGCCAACGTCCTGACTTTC. This gives the protein CASSQLDRGISGANVLTF. The chain joins TRBV3-1 (or the pseudogene TRBV3-2) to TRBJ2-6; 9 bases are a match to TRBD1. After removal of 2 bases from V and 1 base from J, the junction contained 6 bases not matched to a gene. Germline V gene sequence: CDR1 LGHDT, CDR2 YNNKEL (reference sequence). The CDR3 totals 18 residues.

V is TRBV5-1 and J is TRBJ1-2, with 7 positions matching TRBD1. This CDR3 has 13 amino acids. Per germline, CDR1 SGHRS and CDR2 YFSETQ. V lost 3 bases, J lost 3 bases, and 2 bases stayed unmatched. This CDR3 reads CASSSTGDYGYTF. CDR3 sequence (DNA): TGCGCCAGCAGCTCTACAGGGGACTATGGCTACACCTTC.

The chain joins TRBV5-1 to TRBJ1-1; D remains ambiguous. Trimming shortened V by 4 bases and J by 3 bases, and 13 bases separated the two germline ends. CDR3 length equals 14 residues. Germline CDR1 reads SGHRS; CDR2 reads YFSETQ. The CDR3 region is CASSPGPSDTEAFF. In DNA form, the CDR3 reads TGCGCCAGCAGCCCTGGGCCCTCAGACACTGAAGCTTTCTTT. The entire variable domain, with the rest obtained from reference TRBV5-1 and TRBJ1-1, is as follows: KAGVTQTPRYLIKTRGQQVTLSCSPISGHRSVSWYQQTPGQGLQFLFEYFSETQRNKGNFPGRFSGRQFSNSRSEMNVSTLELGDSALYLCASSPGPSDTEAFFGQGTRLTVV.